These 19 T cell receptor beta chains came from one sample sequenced in a study of Ad26.COV2.S vaccination and SARS-CoV-2 variants. The assay was immunoSEQ multiplex PCR, and TCRdb's table has in-frame clones only and misses some. The table has over 350,000 clones, approximately 91% seen once. The sample's treatment: roughly 20 received Ad26.COV2.S at low or high dose, single or two shots; roughly five received placebo; per-sample allocation not given. On day 63 after the first injection, vaccine and placebo recipients gave samples. The material sequenced was peripheral blood, taken in a trial of Ad26.COV2.S vaccine versus placebo. All receptors derive from a person aged 18-65 years who received the Ad26.COV2.S COVID-19 vaccine or a placebo.

The chain is built from TRBV11-3 and TRBJ1-1; TRBD1 is a possible D gene (6 bases). From germline, CDR1 is SGHNT and CDR2 YENEEA. V lost 6 bases, J lost 0 bases, and 26 bases lay in between. CDR3 length: 19 residues. The CDR3 protein is CASSSRRPGPRGMNTEAFF. The CDR3 DNA sequence: TGTGCCAGCAGTTCAAGACGCCCGGGACCCAGGGGAATGAACACTGAAGCTTTCTTT.

V usage is TRBV13 and J usage is TRBJ2-5; 13 bases fit TRBD2. This CDR3 is built from 16 residues. V was pared by 5 bases and J by 4 bases, with 7 bases of the junction left unmatched. Germline V gene data show CDR1 as PRHDT and CDR2 as FYEKMQ (reference sequence). The chain's CDR3 is CASSLRTSGGGETQYF. The CDR3 nucleotides are TGTGCCAGCAGCCTCCGGACTAGCGGGGGTGGAGAGACCCAGTACTTC.

The V call is TRBV2, the J call TRBJ2-2, with 9 bases identical to TRBD1. Germline V gene sequence: CDR1 SNHLY, CDR2 FYNNEI. The length of the CDR3 is 15 residues. Germline trimming cut 8 bases from V and 2 bases from J; bases unmatched to any gene: 6. In nucleotides, the CDR3 is TGTGCCAGCGTAACGGGACAGGGCAACACCGGGGAGCTGTTTTTT. It yields the protein CASVTGQGNTGELFF.

The chain has TRBV2 and TRBJ2-7, with TRBD1 as a possible D gene (6 bases). Germline-derived CDR1 and CDR2 are SNHLY and FYNNEI. The CDR3 consists of 13 residues. The germline V and J ends were trimmed by 4 bases and 3 bases, with 10 bases remaining between them. The CDR3 coding sequence is TGTGCCAGCAGTGTAGGACAGCGCTACGAGCAGTACTTC. Residues: CASSVGQRYEQYF.

For this clone: The junction and the germline gene differ at one end; a read error may be behind it. The chain recombines TRBV7-7 with TRBJ2-2; 7 nucleotides match TRBD2. Germline CDR1 is SSHAT and CDR2 is FNYEAQ (reference sequence). CDR3 length equals 16 residues. CDR3 in DNA: TGTGCTAGCAGCTTTGAGGCGGGGGAGAACACCGGGGAGCTGTTTTTT. Encoded protein: CASSFEAGENTGELFF.

The V and J genes are TRBV6-5 and TRBJ1-1; no reliable D call. Per the germline V gene, CDR1 is MNHEY and CDR2 is SVGAGI. There are 13 residues in the CDR3. V shed 10 bases and J shed 1 base, with 13 bases lying between them. The CDR3 reads CATKRGPNTEAFF. The CDR3 DNA reads as TGTGCCACCAAACGAGGTCCGAACACTGAAGCTTTCTTT.

The chain employs TRBV3-1 (or the pseudogene TRBV3-2) and TRBJ1-5; the D gene is possibly TRBD1 (6 bases). Trimming pared 0 bases from V and 5 bases from J, leaving 11 bases between. Per the germline V gene, CDR1 is LGHDT and CDR2 is YNNKEL (reference sequence). The CDR3 runs 15 residues. The CDR3 bases are TGTGCCAGCAGCCAAGATGCGGGGGGCGATCAGCCCCAGCATTTT. This gives the protein CASSQDAGGDQPQHF.

This chain uses TRBV3-1 (or the pseudogene TRBV3-2) with TRBJ2-3; perhaps TRBD2 as D (6 bases). Germline CDR1 is LGHDT and CDR2 is YNNKEL (reference sequence). Trimming pared 0 bases from V and 0 bases from J, leaving 13 bases between. The CDR3 length is 17 residues. CDR3 bases: TGTGCCAGCAGCCAAGATAAGGCGGGGTGGAGCACAGATACGCAGTATTTT. This translates into CASSQDKAGWSTDTQYF.

This chain uses TRBV11-3 with TRBJ2-2; TRBD2 matches at 9 bases. V dropped 2 bases and J dropped 4; count of bases not matched to a gene: 11. This CDR3 is 18 amino acids long. Germline lookup yields CDR1 SGHNT and CDR2 YENEEA. The CDR3 region is CASSLRVLAGQSTGELFF. Here the CDR3 DNA reads TGTGCCAGCAGCTTACGGGTTCTAGCGGGGCAAAGCACCGGGGAGCTGTTTTTT.

The chain carries TRBV13 and TRBJ1-3; D uncertain. Germline V CDR1 and CDR2: PRHDT, FYEKMQ (reference sequence). The CDR3 totals 14 residues. V lost 4 bases, J lost 1 base, and 8 bases lay in between. The CDR3 DNA reads as TGTGCCAGCAGCTCGAGATCTTCTGGAAACACCATATATTTT. Amino acids: CASSSRSSGNTIYF.

This clone was found once. J is TRBJ2-1 and V is TRBV6-2 or TRBV6-3; no reliable D call. CDR1 is MNHEY, CDR2 SVGEGT, per germline. The CDR3 totals 13 residues. V dropped 3 bases and J dropped 5 bases, with 8 bases sitting between them. The CDR3 DNA reads as TGTGCCAGCAGTTATGGCAGAGACAATGAGCAGTTCTTC. Translating it yields CASSYGRDNEQFF.

A word on this clone: The same CDR3 is also encoded by other DNA sequences in this sample. V is TRBV3-1 (or the pseudogene TRBV3-2) and J is TRBJ2-1; D is uncertain. The V end lost 4 bases, the J end lost 5 bases, and 3 bases lay between the germline ends. The CDR3 has 11 residues. Germline V gene sequence: CDR1 LGHDT, CDR2 YNNKEL (reference sequence). CDR3 loop: CASSLNNEQFF. The CDR3 DNA is TGTGCCAGCAGCCTAAACAATGAGCAGTTCTTC.

The table lists this clone with a count of one. This chain connects TRBV27 to TRBJ1-2; D remains unclear. Trimming took 2 bases from V and 4 from J, leaving 14 bases between them. This CDR3 is 15 amino acids long. The germline CDR1 and CDR2 sequences are MNHEY and SMNVEV (reference sequence). As DNA, the CDR3 is TGTGCCAGCAGTTTAAAGTCAGGAGGTAGCTATGGCTACACCTTC. Encoded protein: CASSLKSGGSYGYTF.

V and J are TRBV10-1 and TRBJ2-7, with TRBD1 as a possible D gene (7 bases). The CDR3 contains 14 residues. V gave up 0 bases and J gave up 6 bases, with 12 bases separating them. From germline, CDR1 is WNHNN and CDR2 SYGVQD (reference sequence). In nucleotides, the CDR3 is TGCGCCAGCAGTGAGTCCTACAGGGGAGGCGAGCAGTACTTC. Translated, it gives CASSESYRGGEQYF.

V and J are TRBV5-1 and TRBJ2-1; D is possibly TRBD1 (5 bases). This CDR3 contains 12 residues. Trimming took 4 bases from V and 9 from J, leaving 11 bases between them. The V gene's germline CDR1 is SGHRS and CDR2 YFSETQ. CDR3 sequence reads: CASSPTDSEQFF. CDR3 in DNA: TGCGCCAGCAGCCCGACAGACAGTGAGCAGTTCTTC.

The genes are TRBV5-1 and TRBJ2-2; 7 bases line up with TRBD1. Germline V gene lookup returns CDR1 SGHRS and CDR2 YFSETQ. After removal of 4 bases from V and 4 bases from J, the junction contained 7 bases not matched to a gene. The CDR3 has 15 amino acids. Here the CDR3 DNA reads TGCGCCAGCAGCCCCCAGACAGGGTCCACCGGGGAGCTGTTTTTT. Residues: CASSPQTGSTGELFF.

This clone has a single count. V gene TRBV18 combines with J gene TRBJ1-1; weak D call: TRBD1 (6 bases). CDR1 and CDR2 (germline): KGHSH, LQKENI. The CDR3 has 21 residues. The V gene lost 4 bases and the J gene lost 5 bases, with 35 bases spanning the gap. The CDR3 reads CASSLNSDPGGASLGGTEAFF. The CDR3 nucleotides are TGTGCCAGCTCACTCAACTCGGACCCTGGGGGCGCGTCTTTAGGAGGGACTGAAGCTTTCTTT.

CDR3 in DNA: TGTGCCAGCAGTGAAGACAGAACCTACGAGCAGTACTTC. Amino acids: CASSEDRTYEQYF. The rearrangement joins TRBV6-1 to TRBJ2-7; unclear D gene. The CDR3 runs to 13 residues. Trimming took 1 base from V and 2 from J, leaving 6 bases between them. The germline V gene has CDR1 MNHNS and CDR2 SASEGT.

V usage is TRBV15 and J usage is TRBJ2-7; D is perhaps TRBD1 or TRBD2 (5 bases each). Germline assignment: CDR1 LNHNV and CDR2 YYDKDF (reference sequence). The CDR3 covers 15 residues. The V and J ends lost 0 bases and 5 bases respectively, with 14 bases between them. CDR3: CATSRDGTPGDEQYF. DNA for the CDR3: TGTGCCACCAGCAGAGACGGGACCCCAGGTGACGAGCAGTACTTC. Full variable domain (rest looked up from reference TRBV15 and TRBJ2-7): DAMVIQNPRYQVTQFGKPVTLSCSQTLNHNVMYWYQQKSSQAPKLLFHYYDKDFNNEADTPDNFQSRRPNTSFCFLDIRSPGLGDTAMYLCATSRDGTPGDEQYFGPGTRLTVT.